This entry describes one TCR beta chain. This sample was taken from a study of CD8 T cells in Susac syndrome. The RNA input was about 0.5 to 1 ug, and it was reverse transcribed with random hexamers. TCRdb passed the immunoSEQ multiplex PCR reads through MiXCR, listing each CDR3 protein once. The sample lists under 200,000 distinct CDR3 sequences, around 94% occurring once. Trimming pared 6 bases from V and 4 bases from J, leaving 12 bases between. CDR3 length: 12 amino acids. In germline, CDR1 is DFQATT, CDR2 SNEGSKA (reference sequence). The chain employs TRBV20-1 and TRBJ1-1; a possible D gene is TRBD1 (6 bases). The TCR was taken from a human donor with Susac syndrome. The specimen was CD4+ T cells from PBMCs. The CDR3: CSATQGGTEAFF. DNA for the CDR3: TGCAGTGCCACGCAAGGGGGCACTGAAGCTTTCTTT.